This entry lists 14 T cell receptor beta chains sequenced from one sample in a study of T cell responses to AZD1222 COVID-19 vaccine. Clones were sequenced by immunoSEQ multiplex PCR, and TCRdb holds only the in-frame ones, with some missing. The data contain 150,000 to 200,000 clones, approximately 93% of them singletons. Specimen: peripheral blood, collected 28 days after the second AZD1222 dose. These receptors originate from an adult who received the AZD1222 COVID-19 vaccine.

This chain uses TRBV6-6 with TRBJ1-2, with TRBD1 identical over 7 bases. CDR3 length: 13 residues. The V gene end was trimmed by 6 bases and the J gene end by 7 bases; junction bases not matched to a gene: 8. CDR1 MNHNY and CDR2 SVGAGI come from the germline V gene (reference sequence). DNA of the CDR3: TGTGCCAGCAGGGAGACAGGGCAGGGTGGCTACACCTTC. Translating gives CASRETGQGGYTF.

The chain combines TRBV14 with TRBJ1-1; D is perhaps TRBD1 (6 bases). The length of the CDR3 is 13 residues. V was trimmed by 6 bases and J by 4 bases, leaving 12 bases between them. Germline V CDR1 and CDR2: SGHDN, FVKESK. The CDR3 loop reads CASRFTGRTEAFF. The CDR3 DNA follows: TGTGCCAGCAGGTTTACAGGGCGCACTGAAGCTTTCTTT.

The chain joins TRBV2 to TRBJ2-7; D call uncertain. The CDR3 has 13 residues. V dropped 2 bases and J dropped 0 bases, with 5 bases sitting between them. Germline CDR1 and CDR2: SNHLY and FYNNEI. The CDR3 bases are TGTGCCAGCAGTGAACCAGACTCCTACGAGCAGTACTTC. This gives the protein CASSEPDSYEQYF.

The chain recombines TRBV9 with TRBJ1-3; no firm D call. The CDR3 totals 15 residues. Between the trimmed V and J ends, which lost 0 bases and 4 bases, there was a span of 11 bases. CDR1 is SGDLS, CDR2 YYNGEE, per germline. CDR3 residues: CASSVGAGLGNTIYF. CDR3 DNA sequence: TGTGCCAGCAGCGTAGGGGCAGGTTTAGGAAACACCATATATTTT.

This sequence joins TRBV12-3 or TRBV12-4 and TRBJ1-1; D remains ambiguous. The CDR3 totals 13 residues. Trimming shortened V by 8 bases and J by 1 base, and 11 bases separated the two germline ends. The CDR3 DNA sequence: TGTGCCAGCCTTTTACCAGGGAACACTGAAGCTTTCTTT. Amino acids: CASLLPGNTEAFF.

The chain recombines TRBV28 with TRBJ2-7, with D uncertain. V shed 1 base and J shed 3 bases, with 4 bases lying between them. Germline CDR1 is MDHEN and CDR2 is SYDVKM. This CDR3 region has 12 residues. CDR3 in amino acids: CASSLSLYEQYF. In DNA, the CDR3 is TGTGCCAGCAGTTTATCCCTCTACGAGCAGTACTTC. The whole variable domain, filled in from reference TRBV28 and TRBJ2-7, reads DVKVTQSSRYLVKRTGEKVFLECVQDMDHENMFWYRQDPGLGLRLIYFSYDVKMKEKGDIPEGYSVSREKKERFSLILESASTNQTSMYLCASSLSLYEQYFGPGTRLTVT.

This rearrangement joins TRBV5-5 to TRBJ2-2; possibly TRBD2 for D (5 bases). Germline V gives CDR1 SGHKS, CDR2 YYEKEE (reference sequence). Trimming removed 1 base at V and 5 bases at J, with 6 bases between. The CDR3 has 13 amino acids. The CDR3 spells CASSLRETGELFF. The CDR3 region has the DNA TGTGCCAGCAGCTTGAGGGAGACCGGGGAGCTGTTTTTT.

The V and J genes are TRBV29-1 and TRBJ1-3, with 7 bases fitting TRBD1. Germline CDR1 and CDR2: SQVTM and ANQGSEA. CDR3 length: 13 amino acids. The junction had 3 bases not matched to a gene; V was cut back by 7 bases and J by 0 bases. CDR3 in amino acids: CSGSGGSGNTIYF. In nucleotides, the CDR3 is TGCAGCGGCTCAGGGGGCTCTGGAAACACCATATATTTT.

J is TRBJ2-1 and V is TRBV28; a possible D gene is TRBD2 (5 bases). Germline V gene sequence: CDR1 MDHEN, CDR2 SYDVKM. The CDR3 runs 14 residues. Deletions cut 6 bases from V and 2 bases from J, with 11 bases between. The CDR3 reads CASRQGGPYNEQFF. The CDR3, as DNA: TGTGCCAGCAGACAAGGAGGTCCCTACAATGAGCAGTTCTTC. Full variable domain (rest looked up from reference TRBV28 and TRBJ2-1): DVKVTQSSRYLVKRTGEKVFLECVQDMDHENMFWYRQDPGLGLRLIYFSYDVKMKEKGDIPEGYSVSREKKERFSLILESASTNQTSMYLCASRQGGPYNEQFFGPGTRLTVL.

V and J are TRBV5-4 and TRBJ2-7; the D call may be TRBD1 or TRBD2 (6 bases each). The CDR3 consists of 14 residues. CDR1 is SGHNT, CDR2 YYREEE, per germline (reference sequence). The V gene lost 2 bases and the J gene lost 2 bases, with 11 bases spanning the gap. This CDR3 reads CASSFGGQTYEQYF. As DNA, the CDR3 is TGTGCCAGCAGCTTCGGGGGACAAACCTACGAGCAGTACTTC.

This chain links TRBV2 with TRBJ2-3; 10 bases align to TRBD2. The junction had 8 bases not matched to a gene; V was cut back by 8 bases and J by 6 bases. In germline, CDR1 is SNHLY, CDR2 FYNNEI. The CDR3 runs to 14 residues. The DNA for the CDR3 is TGTGCCAGCGGGAAGGGACTAGCGTCGGATACGCAGTATTTT. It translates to CASGKGLASDTQYF.

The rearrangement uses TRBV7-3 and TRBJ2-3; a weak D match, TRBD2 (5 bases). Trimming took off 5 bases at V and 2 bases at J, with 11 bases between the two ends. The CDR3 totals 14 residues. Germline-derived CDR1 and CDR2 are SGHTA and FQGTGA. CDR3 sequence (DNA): TGTGCCAGCAGCCGAACCGGGGACACAGATACGCAGTATTTT. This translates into CASSRTGDTDTQYF.

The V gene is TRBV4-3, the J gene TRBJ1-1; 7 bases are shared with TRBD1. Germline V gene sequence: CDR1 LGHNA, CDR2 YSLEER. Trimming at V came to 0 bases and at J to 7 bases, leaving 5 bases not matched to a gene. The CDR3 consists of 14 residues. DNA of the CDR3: TGCGCCAGCAGCCAAGAGGGACAGCGAGTTGAAGCTTTCTTT. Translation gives CASSQEGQRVEAFF.

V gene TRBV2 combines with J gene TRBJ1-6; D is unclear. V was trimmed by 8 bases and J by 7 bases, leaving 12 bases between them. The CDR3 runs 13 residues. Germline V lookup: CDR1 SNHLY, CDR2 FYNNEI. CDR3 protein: CASSPSRNSPLHF. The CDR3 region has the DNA TGTGCCAGCTCACCGTCGAGAAATTCACCCCTCCACTTT.